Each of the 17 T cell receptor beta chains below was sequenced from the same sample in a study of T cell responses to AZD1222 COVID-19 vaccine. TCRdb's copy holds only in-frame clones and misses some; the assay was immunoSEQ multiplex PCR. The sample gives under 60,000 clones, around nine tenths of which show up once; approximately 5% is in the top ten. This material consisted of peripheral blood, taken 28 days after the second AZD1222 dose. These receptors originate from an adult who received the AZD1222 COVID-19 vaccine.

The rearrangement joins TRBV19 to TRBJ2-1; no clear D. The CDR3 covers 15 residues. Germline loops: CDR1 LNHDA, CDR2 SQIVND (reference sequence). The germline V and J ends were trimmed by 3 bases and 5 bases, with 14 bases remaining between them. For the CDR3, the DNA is TGTGCCAGTAGTATTGGGCCTGCCCGGGACAATGAGCAGTTCTTC. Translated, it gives CASSIGPARDNEQFF. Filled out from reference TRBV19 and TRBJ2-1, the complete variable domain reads DGGITQSPKYLFRKEGQNVTLSCEQNLNHDAMYWYRQDPGQGLRLIYYSQIVNDFQKGDIAEGYSVSREKKESFPLTVTSAQKNPTAFYLCASSIGPARDNEQFFGPGTRLTVL.

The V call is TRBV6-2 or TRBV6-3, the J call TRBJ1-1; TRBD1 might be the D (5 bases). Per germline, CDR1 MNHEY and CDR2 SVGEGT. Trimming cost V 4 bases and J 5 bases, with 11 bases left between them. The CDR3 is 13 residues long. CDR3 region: CASSFRQLTEAFF. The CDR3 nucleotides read TGTGCCAGCAGTTTTCGACAGCTAACTGAAGCTTTCTTT.

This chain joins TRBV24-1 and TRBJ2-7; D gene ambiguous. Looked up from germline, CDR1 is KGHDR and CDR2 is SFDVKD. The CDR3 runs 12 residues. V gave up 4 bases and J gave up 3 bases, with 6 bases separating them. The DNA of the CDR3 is TGTGCCACCAGTGACTCCCACTACGAGCAGTACTTC. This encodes CATSDSHYEQYF.

Here the CDR3 DNA reads TGTGCCAGCAGTCCTTTGGGGGCGCAGAGTGCTGGCTACACCTTC. Translated: CASSPLGAQSAGYTF. The chain combines TRBV27 with TRBJ1-2; weak D call: TRBD1 (6 bases). Trimming removed 5 bases from V and 7 bases from J, with 20 bases in between. CDR1 and CDR2 from the germline V gene are MNHEY and SMNVEV (reference sequence). This CDR3 region has 15 residues.

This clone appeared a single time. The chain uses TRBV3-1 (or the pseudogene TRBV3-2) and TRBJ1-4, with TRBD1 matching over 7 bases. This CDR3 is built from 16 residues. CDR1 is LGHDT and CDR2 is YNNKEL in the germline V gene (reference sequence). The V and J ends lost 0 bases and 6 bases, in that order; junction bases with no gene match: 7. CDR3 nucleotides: TGTGCCAGCAGCCAAGAGTCCCAGGGGGGGTATGAAAAACTGTTTTTT. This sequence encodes CASSQESQGGYEKLFF.

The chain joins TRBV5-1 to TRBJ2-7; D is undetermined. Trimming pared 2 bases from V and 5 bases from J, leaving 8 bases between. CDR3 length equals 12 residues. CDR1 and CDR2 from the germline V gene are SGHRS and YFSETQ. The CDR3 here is CASSFNSDEQYF. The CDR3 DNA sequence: TGCGCCAGCAGCTTCAACTCGGACGAGCAGTACTTC.

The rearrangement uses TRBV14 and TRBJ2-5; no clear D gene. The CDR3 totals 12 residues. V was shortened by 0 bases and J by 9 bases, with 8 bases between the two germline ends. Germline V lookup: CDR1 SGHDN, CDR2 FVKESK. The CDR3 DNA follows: TGTGCCAGCAGCCAAGATCGGTCAGCCCAGTACTTC. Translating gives CASSQDRSAQYF.

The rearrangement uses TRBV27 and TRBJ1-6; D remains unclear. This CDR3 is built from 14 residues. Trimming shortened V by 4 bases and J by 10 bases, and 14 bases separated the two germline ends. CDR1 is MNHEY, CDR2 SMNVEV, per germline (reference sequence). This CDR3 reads CASSSSQGRSPLHF. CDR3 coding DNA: TGTGCCAGCAGTTCTAGCCAAGGGAGATCACCCCTCCACTTT.

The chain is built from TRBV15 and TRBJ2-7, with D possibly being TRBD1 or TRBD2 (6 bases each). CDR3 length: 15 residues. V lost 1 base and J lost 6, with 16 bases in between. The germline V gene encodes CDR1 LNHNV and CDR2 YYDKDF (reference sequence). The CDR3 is CATSRVPGAGGEQYF. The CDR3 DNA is TGTGCCACCAGCAGAGTGCCGGGGGCAGGAGGCGAGCAGTACTTC.

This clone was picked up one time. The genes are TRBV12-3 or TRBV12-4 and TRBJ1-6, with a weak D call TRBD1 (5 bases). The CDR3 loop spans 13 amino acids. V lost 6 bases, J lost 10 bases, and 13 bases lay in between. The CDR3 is CASRPGFYSPLHF. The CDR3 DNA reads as TGTGCCAGCAGACCAGGGTTTTACTCACCCCTCCACTTT.

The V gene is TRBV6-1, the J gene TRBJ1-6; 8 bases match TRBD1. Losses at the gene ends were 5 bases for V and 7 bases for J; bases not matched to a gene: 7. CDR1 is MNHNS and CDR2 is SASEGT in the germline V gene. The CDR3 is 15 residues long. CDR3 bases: TGTGCCAGCAGTCCGCCTACAGGGGGAAATTCACCCCTCCACTTT. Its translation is CASSPPTGGNSPLHF.

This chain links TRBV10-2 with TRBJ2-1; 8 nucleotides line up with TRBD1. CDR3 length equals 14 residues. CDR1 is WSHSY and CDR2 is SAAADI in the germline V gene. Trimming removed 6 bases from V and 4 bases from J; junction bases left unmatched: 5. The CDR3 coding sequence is TGCGCCAGCAGGGAGAACAGGGGGTACAATGAGCAGTTCTTC. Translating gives CASRENRGYNEQFF.

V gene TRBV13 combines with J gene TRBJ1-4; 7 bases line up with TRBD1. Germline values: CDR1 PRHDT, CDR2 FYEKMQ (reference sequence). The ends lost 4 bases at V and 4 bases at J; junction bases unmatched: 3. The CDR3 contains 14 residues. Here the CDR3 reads CASSSGTVNEKLFF. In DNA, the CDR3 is TGTGCCAGCAGCTCCGGGACAGTTAATGAAAAACTGTTTTTT.

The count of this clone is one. The CDR3 loop reads CASSAGTSAISKETQYF. The CDR3 DNA is TGTGCCAGTAGCGCCGGGACTAGCGCCATAAGCAAGGAGACCCAGTACTTC. V usage is TRBV28 and J usage is TRBJ2-5; 10 bases fit TRBD2. Per germline, CDR1 MDHEN and CDR2 SYDVKM. The CDR3 runs 17 residues. J was trimmed by 5 bases and V by 9 bases; bases with no gene match: 18.

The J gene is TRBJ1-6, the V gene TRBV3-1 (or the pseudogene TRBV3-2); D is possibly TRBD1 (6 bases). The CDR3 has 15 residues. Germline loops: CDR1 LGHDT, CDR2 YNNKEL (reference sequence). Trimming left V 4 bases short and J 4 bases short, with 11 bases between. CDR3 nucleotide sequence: TGTGCCAGCAGCCTGCCGGGACAATATAATTCACCCCTCCACTTT. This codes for CASSLPGQYNSPLHF.

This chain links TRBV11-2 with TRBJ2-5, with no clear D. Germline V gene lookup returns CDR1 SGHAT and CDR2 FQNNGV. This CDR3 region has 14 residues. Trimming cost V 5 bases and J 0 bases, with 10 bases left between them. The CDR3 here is CASSRRANQETQYF. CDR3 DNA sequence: TGTGCCAGCAGCCGACGGGCGAACCAAGAGACCCAGTACTTC.

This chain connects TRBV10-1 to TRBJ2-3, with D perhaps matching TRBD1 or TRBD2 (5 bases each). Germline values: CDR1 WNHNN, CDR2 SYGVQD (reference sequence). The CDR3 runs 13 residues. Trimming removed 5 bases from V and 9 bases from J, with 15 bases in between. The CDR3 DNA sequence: TGCGCCAGCAGTTCGGGCGGGCCAGGGACGCAGTATTTT. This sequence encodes CASSSGGPGTQYF.